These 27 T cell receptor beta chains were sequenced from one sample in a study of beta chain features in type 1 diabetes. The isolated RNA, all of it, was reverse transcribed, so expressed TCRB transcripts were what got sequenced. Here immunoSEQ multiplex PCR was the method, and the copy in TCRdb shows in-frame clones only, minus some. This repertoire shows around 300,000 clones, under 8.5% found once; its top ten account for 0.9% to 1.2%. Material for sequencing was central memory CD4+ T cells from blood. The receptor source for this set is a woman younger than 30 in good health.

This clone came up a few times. The CDR3 sequence: CAISGAGRELFF. The CDR3 nucleotides read TGTGCCATCAGTGGGGCAGGGAGGGAGCTGTTTTTT. The chain joins TRBV10-3 to TRBJ2-2, with D possibly matching TRBD1 (5 bases). The CDR3 totals 12 residues. Trimming took off 4 bases at V and 9 bases at J, with 9 bases between the two ends. From germline, CDR1 is ENHRY and CDR2 SYGVKD.

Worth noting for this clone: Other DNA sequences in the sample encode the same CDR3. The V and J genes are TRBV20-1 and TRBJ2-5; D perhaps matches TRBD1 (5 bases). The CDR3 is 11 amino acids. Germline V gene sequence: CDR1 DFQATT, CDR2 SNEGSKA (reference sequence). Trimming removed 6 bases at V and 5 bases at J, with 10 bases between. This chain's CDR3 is CSARKGETQYF. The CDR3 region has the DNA TGCAGTGCAAGGAAGGGGGAGACCCAGTACTTC.

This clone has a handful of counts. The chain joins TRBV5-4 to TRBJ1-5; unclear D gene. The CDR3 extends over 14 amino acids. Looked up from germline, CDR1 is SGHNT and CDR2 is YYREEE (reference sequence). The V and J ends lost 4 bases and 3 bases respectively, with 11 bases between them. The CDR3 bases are TGTGCCAGCAGCCAAGGCGCCAACAATCAGCCCCAGCATTTT. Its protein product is CASSQGANNQPQHF.

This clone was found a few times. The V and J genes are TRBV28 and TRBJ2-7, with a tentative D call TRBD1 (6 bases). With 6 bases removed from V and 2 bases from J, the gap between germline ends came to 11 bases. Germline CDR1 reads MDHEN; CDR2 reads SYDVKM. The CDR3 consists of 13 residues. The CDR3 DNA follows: TGTGCCAGCAGCCGGACAGCTCCCTACGAGCAGTACGTC. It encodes CASSRTAPYEQYV.

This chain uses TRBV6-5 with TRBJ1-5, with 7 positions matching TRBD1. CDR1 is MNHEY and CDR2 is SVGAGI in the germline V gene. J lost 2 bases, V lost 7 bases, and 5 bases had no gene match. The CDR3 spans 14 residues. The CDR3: CASTADRGNQPQHF. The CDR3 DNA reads TGTGCCAGCACCGCAGACAGGGGCAATCAGCCCCAGCATTTT.

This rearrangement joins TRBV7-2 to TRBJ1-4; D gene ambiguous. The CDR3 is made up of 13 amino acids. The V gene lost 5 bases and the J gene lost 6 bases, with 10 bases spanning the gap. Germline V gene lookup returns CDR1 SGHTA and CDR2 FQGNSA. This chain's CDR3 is CASSLRRDEKLFF. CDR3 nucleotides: TGTGCCAGCAGCCTCCGGCGGGATGAAAAACTGTTTTTT.

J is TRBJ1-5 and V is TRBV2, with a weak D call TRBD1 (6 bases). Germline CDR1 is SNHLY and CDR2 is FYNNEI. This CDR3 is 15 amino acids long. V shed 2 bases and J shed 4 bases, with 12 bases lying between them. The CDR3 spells CASSEQGLQNQPQHF. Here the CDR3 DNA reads TGTGCCAGCAGTGAACAGGGGCTACAAAATCAGCCCCAGCATTTT.

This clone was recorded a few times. CDR3 coding DNA: TGTGCCAGCAGTTTGATACAGGGCGACCCCCAGCATTTT. Protein product: CASSLIQGDPQHF. V and J are TRBV27 and TRBJ1-5, with a possible D match to TRBD1 (6 bases). The V and J ends lost 3 bases and 10 bases respectively, with 13 bases between them. Germline assignment: CDR1 MNHEY and CDR2 SMNVEV (reference sequence). The CDR3 length is 13 residues.

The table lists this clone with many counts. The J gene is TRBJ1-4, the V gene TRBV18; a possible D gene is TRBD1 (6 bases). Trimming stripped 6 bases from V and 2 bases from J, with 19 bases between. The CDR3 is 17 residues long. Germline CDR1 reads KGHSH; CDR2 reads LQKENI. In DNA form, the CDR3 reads TGTGCCAGCTCGGCCCGGTTACCCGGGGGCACTAATGAAAAACTGTTTTTT. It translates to CASSARLPGGTNEKLFF.

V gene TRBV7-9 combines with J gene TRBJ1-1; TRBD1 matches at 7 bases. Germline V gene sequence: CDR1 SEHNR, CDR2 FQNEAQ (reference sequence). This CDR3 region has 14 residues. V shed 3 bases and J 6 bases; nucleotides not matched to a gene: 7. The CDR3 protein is CASSFGRGFAEAFF. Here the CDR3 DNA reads TGTGCCAGCAGCTTTGGCAGGGGGTTTGCTGAAGCTTTCTTT.

The CDR3 DNA reads TGTGCCAGCAGTTTATATCCGGGGGGCGACTACGAGCAGTACTTC. This translates into CASSLYPGGDYEQYF. The V call is TRBV27, the J call TRBJ2-7; TRBD2 is a possible D gene (7 bases). The V and J ends lost 1 base and 3 bases respectively, with 13 bases between them. The CDR3 contains 15 residues. CDR1 MNHEY and CDR2 SMNVEV come from the germline V gene (reference sequence).

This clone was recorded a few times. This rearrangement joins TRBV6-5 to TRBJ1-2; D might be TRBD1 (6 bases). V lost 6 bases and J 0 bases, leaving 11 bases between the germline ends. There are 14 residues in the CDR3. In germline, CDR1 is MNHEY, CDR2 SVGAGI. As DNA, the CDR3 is TGTGCCAGCAGGGTCCAGGGGACTAACTATGGCTACACCTTC. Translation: CASRVQGTNYGYTF.

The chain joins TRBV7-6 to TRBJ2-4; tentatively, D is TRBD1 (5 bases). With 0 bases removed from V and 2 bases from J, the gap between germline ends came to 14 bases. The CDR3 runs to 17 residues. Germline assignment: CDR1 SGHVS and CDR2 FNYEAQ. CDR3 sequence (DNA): TGTGCCAGCAGCTTAGCTACCCCGGTGGGGCCCAAAAACATTCAGTACTTC. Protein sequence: CASSLATPVGPKNIQYF.

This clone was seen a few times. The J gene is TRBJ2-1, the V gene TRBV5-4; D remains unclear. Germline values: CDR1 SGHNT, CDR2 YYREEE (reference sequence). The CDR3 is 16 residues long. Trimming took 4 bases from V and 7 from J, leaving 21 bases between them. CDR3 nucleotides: TGTGCCAGCAGCCGCTCCGCTGGTAGTTGGTTTAATGAGCAGTTCTTC. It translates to CASSRSAGSWFNEQFF. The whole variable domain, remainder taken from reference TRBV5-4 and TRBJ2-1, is ETGVTQSPTHLIKTRGQQVTLRCSSQSGHNTVSWYQQALGQGPQFIFQYYREEENGRGNFPPRFSGLQFPNYSSELNVNALELDDSALYLCASSRSAGSWFNEQFFGPGTRLTVL.

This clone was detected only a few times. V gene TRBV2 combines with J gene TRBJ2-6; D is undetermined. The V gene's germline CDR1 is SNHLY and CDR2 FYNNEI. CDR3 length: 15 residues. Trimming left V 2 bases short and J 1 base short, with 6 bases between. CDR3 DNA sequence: TGTGCCAGCAGTGAACGGATTTCTGGGGCCAACGTCCTGACTTTC. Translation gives CASSERISGANVLTF.

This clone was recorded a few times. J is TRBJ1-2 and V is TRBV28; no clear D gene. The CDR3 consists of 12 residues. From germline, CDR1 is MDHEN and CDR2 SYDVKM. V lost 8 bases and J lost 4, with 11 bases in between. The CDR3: CASSSQAYGYTF. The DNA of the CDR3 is TGTGCCAGCTCCTCCCAGGCCTATGGCTACACCTTC.

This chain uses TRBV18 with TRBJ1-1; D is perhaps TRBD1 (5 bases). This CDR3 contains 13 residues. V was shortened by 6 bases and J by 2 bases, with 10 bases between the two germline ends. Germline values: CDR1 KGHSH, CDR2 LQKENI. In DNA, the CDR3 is TGTGCCAGCTCCCGCGGGACCAACACTGAAGCTTTCTTT. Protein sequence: CASSRGTNTEAFF. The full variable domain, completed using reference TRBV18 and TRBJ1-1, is NAGVMQNPRHLVRRRGQEARLRCSPMKGHSHVYWYRQLPEEGLKFMVYLQKENIIDESGMPKERFSAEFPKEGPSILRIQQVVRGDSAAYFCASSRGTNTEAFFGQGTRLTVV.

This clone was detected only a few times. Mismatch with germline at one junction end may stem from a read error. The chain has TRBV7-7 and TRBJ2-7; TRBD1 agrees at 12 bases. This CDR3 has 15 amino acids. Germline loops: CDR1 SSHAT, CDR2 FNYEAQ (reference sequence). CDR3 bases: TGTGCTAGCAGCTTAGGGACAGGGGGCTTTGAAGAGCAGTACTTC. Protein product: CASSLGTGGFEEQYF. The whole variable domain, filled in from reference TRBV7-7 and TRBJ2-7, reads GAGVSQSPRYKVTKRGQDVTLRCDPISSHATLYWYQQALGQGPEFLTYFNYEAQPDKSGLPSDRFSAERPEGSISTLTIQRTEQRDSAMYRCASSLGTGGFEEQYFGPGTRLTVT.

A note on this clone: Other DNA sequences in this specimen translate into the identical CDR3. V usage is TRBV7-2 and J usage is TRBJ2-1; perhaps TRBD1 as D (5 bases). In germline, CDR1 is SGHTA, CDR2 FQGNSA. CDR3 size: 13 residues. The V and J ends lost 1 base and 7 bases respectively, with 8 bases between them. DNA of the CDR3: TGTGCCAGCAGCTTAGTGGCAGGGAATGAGCAGTTCTTC. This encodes CASSLVAGNEQFF.

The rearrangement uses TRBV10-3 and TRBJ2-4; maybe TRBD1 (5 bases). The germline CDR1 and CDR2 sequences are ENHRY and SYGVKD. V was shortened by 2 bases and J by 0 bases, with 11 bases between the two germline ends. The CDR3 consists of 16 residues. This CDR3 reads CAISERGQLAKNIQYF. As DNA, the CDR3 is TGTGCCATCAGTGAGAGGGGCCAACTAGCCAAAAACATTCAGTACTTC.

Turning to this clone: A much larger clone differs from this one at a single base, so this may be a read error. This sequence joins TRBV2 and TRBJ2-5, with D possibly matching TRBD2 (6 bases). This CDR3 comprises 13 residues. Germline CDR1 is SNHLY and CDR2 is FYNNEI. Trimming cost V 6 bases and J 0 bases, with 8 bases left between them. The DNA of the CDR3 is TGTGCCAGCAGCAGGGACTACCAAGAGACCCAGTACTTC. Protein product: CASSRDYQETQYF.

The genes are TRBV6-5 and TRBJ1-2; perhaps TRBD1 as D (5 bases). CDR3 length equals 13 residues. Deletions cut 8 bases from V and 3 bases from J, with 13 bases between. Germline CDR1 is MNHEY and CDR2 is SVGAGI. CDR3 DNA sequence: TGTGCCAGCCGGAAGCCGGGGGACTATGGCTACACCTTC. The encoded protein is CASRKPGDYGYTF.

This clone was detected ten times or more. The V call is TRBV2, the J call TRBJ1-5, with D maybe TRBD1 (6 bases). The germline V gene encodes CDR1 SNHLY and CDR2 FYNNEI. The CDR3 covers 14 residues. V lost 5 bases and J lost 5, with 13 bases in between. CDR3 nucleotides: TGTGCCAGCAGTCAGGGGCAGAGATATCAGCCCCAGCATTTT. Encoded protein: CASSQGQRYQPQHF.

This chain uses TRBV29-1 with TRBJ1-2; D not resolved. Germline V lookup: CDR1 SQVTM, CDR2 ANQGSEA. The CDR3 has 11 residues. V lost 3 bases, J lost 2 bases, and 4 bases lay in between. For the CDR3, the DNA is TGCAGCGTTGATAGAAACTATGGCTACACCTTC. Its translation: CSVDRNYGYTF. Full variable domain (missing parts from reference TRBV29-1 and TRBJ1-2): SAVISQKPSRDICQRGTSLTIQCQVDSQVTMMFWYRQQPGQSLTLIATANQGSEATYESGFVIDKFPISRPNLTFSTLTVSNMSPEDSSIYLCSVDRNYGYTFGSGTRLTVV.

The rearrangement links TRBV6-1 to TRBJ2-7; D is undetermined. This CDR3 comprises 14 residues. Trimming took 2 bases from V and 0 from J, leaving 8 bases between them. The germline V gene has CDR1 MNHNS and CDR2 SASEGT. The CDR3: CASSELGSSYEQYF. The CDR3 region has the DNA TGTGCCAGCAGTGAACTGGGCAGCTCCTACGAGCAGTACTTC.

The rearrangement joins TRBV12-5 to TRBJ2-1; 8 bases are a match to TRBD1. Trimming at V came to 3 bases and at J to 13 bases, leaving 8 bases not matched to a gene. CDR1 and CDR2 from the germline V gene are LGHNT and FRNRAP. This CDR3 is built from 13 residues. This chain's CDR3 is CASGFEQGAHQFF. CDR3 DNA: TGTGCTAGTGGTTTCGAGCAGGGGGCGCATCAGTTCTTC.

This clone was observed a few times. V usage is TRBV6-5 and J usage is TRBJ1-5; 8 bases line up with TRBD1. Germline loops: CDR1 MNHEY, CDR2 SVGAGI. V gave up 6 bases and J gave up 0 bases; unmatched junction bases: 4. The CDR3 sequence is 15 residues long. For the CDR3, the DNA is TGTGCCAGCAGATCAGGGGGCCTTAGCAATCAGCCCCAGCATTTT. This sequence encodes CASRSGGLSNQPQHF.